This TCR beta chain was profiled in a study of early T cells in non-severe SARS-CoV-2 infection. Across the whole study: Chains were not paired, and sequencing was done on bulk RNA from unsorted whole blood. Notes on the study in general: Comparison of clonotypes with VDJdb favored anti-spike CD8 responses while missing private and CD4 specificities.

The TCR library protocol attached unique molecular identifiers to the individual cDNA molecules. MiXCR, applied by TCRdb to the 5' RACE reads, yields one record per CDR3 protein. The sample lists 33,000 or so distinct CDR3 sequences; approximately 6% were seen once. This clonotype was recorded at least ten times. Its antigen is currently unknown. Sample: whole blood. This TCR came from an adult who was a healthcare worker with PCR-confirmed SARS-CoV-2 infection or an uninfected control (not recorded which).

The CDR3 region is CSAVTSFGNQPQHF. In nucleotides, the CDR3 is TGCAGTGCGGTAACCTCGTTTGGGAATCAGCCCCAGCATTTT. This chain links TRBV20-1 with TRBJ1-5; no clear D. Between the trimmed V and J ends, which lost 6 bases and 4 bases, there was a span of 16 bases. The CDR3 loop spans 14 amino acids. Germline CDR1 is DFQATT and CDR2 is SNEGSKA (reference sequence).